Listed below are T cell receptor beta chains from one sample, sequenced in a study of cytomegalovirus exposure and HLA in healthy donors. TCRdb's copy holds only in-frame clones and misses some; the assay was immunoSEQ multiplex PCR. The sample lists about 200,000 clones, around 77% seen once, with 2.9% in the top ten. The specimen sequenced was PBMCs. The origin of the receptors is a woman in her twenties or thirties in good health and CMV-seronegative. Both conserved end residues are part of each CDR3. Each record gives: clone size, V gene, CDR3 length, J gene, D gene, CDR3 protein, CDR3 DNA. D genes are given only for firm matches. Clone size is not always given. Where it is, it says once, few, many or a class for expanded clones.

once,TRBV2,16,TRBJ2-1,.,CASRPRTARSYNEQFF,TGTGCCAGCAGACCCCGGACAGCCCGCTCCTACAATGAGCAGTTCTTC
.,TRBV30,13,TRBJ1-1,.,CAWMPQVNTEAFF,TGTGCCTGGATGCCTCAGGTGAACACTGAAGCTTTCTTT
.,TRBV19,14,TRBJ2-7,.,CASSTTWQGGEQYF,TGTGCCAGTAGCACGACCTGGCAGGGCGGCGAGCAGTACTTC
.,TRBV6-1,14,TRBJ2-7,.,CASGAPGFSYEQYF,TGTGCCAGCGGAGCCCCCGGGTTTTCCTACGAGCAGTACTTC
.,TRBV6-5,12,TRBJ2-7,TRBD2,CASSALADEQYF,TGTGCCAGCAGTGCTCTAGCGGACGAGCAGTACTTC
.,TRBV7-2,18,TRBJ1-2,.,CASSLVHRIGAGAYGYTF,TGTGCCAGCAGCTTAGTCCACAGGATCGGGGCAGGGGCTTATGGCTACACCTTC
few,TRBV6-4,15,TRBJ2-1,TRBD2,CASSGASGGADEQFF,TGTGCCAGCAGTGGGGCTAGCGGGGGGGCCGATGAGCAGTTCTTC
.,TRBV7-9,13,TRBJ1-6,TRBD1,CASSPQQGAPLHF,TGTGCCAGCAGCCCACAACAGGGGGCACCCCTCCACTTT
.,TRBV10-3,15,TRBJ1-1,.,CAIRGRGEMNTEAFF,TGTGCCATCCGAGGTCGCGGGGAAATGAACACTGAAGCTTTCTTT
.,TRBV4-1,14,TRBJ2-7,.,CASSTGHGPYEQYF,TGCGCCAGCAGCACGGGACACGGACCTTACGAGCAGTACTTC
.,TRBV5-1,16,TRBJ2-3,TRBD2,CASSLGTSGVTDTQYF,TGCGCCAGCAGCCTAGGGACTAGCGGGGTCACAGATACGCAGTATTTT
.,TRBV5-4,15,TRBJ1-6,TRBD1,CASSLDRAYNSPLHF,TGTGCCAGCAGCCTCGACAGGGCTTATAATTCACCCCTCCACTTT
few,TRBV5-6,17,TRBJ1-3,.,CASSLVGGYRTGNTIYF,TGTGCCAGCAGCTTGGTGGGGGGTTATAGGACTGGAAACACCATATATTTT
.,TRBV7-8,14,TRBJ2-7,TRBD2,CASTTSGGFYEQYF,TGTGCCAGCACCACTAGCGGGGGCTTCTACGAGCAGTACTTC
.,TRBV2,14,TRBJ1-5,.,CASSVTGFAQPQHF,TGTGCCAGCAGCGTTACAGGGTTTGCTCAGCCCCAGCATTTT
.,TRBV19,15,TRBJ1-3,.,CASTIFGTTGNTIYF,TGTGCCAGTACTATATTCGGGACAACTGGAAACACCATATATTTT
.,TRBV19,15,TRBJ2-3,TRBD2,CASRQLAGETDTQYF,TGTGCCAGTCGCCAACTAGCGGGAGAGACAGATACGCAGTATTTT
.,TRBV28,15,TRBJ1-2,.,CASSRVGAEEYGYTF,TGTGCCAGCAGTCGGGTAGGGGCGGAAGAGTATGGCTACACCTTC
.,TRBV13,13,TRBJ2-7,.,CASSLAGAHEQYF,TGTGCCAGCAGCTTAGCGGGAGCTCACGAGCAGTACTTC
.,TRBV12-5,17,TRBJ2-1,TRBD2,CASGLVLAGARYNEQFF,TGTGCTAGTGGTTTGGTACTAGCGGGAGCGCGTTACAATGAGCAGTTCTTC
.,TRBV5-1,13,TRBJ1-3,.,CASSTNPENTIYF,TGCGCCAGCAGCACCAACCCCGAGAACACCATATATTTT
.,TRBV11-2,13,TRBJ1-2,TRBD1,CASSPGTGYGYTF,TGTGCCAGCAGCCCCGGGACAGGATATGGCTACACCTTC
.,TRBV6-1,12,TRBJ1-2,.,CASNSGREGYTF,TGTGCCAGCAATTCAGGGCGAGAAGGCTACACCTTC
.,TRBV5-4,12,TRBJ2-3,.,CASSPDTYTQYF,TGTGCCAGCAGCCCAGACACCTATACGCAGTATTTT
.,TRBV28,16,TRBJ2-2,TRBD2,CASLPIGEGLTGELFF,TGTGCCAGCTTGCCAATCGGGGAGGGCCTCACCGGGGAGCTGTTTTTT
.,TRBV7-9,11,TRBJ2-1,.,CASSLAYEQFF,TGTGCCAGCAGCTTAGCCTATGAGCAGTTCTTC
.,TRBV29-1,15,TRBJ2-2,TRBD2,CSATTGTRVAGELFF,TGCAGCGCTACTACCGGGACTAGAGTCGCCGGGGAGCTGTTTTTT
.,TRBV6-5,15,TRBJ1-6,.,CASMTKSSYNSPLHF,TGTGCCAGCATGACTAAGAGCTCCTATAATTCACCCCTCCACTTT
.,TRBV25-1,14,TRBJ2-7,.,CASSDLTGSYEQYF,TGTGCCAGCAGTGATCTGACAGGAAGCTACGAGCAGTACTTC
.,TRBV7-2,15,TRBJ2-7,TRBD2,CASSPGLAVAYEQYF,TGTGCCAGCAGCCCGGGACTAGCGGTTGCCTACGAGCAGTACTTC
few,TRBV6-5,14,TRBJ2-7,TRBD2,CASSFTSGGSEQYF,TGTGCCAGCAGCTTCACTAGCGGGGGAAGCGAGCAGTACTTC
.,TRBV5-5,12,TRBJ1-1,.,CASSLDITEAFF,TGTGCCAGCAGCTTGGATATAACTGAAGCTTTCTTT
.,TRBV19,15,TRBJ1-3,.,CASSYSGGSGNTIYF,TGTGCCAGTAGCTACTCCGGGGGCTCTGGAAACACCATATATTTT
.,TRBV2,13,TRBJ2-1,.,CASTGRGRIEQFF,TGTGCCAGCACCGGCAGGGGTCGTATTGAGCAGTTCTTC
.,TRBV28,15,TRBJ2-1,TRBD2,CASSRPPLTSGEQFF,TGTGCCAGCAGTCGGCCCCCCCTGACTAGCGGGGAGCAGTTCTTC
.,TRBV28,12,TRBJ2-5,.,CASTWGDSTQYF,TGTGCCAGCACCTGGGGGGACAGCACCCAGTACTTC
.,TRBV7-9,16,TRBJ2-2,TRBD1,CASSSSGTGGSGELFF,TGTGCCAGCAGCTCCTCCGGGACAGGGGGTTCCGGGGAGCTGTTTTTT
.,TRBV6-5,13,TRBJ1-1,.,CASRDSPNTEAFF,TGTGCCAGCAGAGACAGCCCGAACACTGAAGCTTTCTTT
.,TRBV7-3,14,TRBJ2-7,TRBD2,CASSLSGGGYEQYF,TGTGCCAGCAGCCTCAGCGGGGGGGGATACGAGCAGTACTTC
.,TRBV7-9,13,TRBJ1-5,.,CASSSTQGLPQHF,TGTGCCAGCAGCTCAACGCAGGGTTTGCCCCAGCATTTT
once,TRBV7-9,11,TRBJ1-3,.,CASSRGYTIYF,TGTGCCAGCAGCCGAGGATACACCATATATTTT
few,TRBV5-8,15,TRBJ2-7,.,CASSYGEGAAYEQYF,TGTGCCAGCAGTTATGGAGAGGGAGCGGCCTACGAGCAGTACTTC
few,TRBV2,13,TRBJ1-1,TRBD1,CASSRDRNTEAFF,TGTGCCAGCAGCAGGGACAGGAACACTGAAGCTTTCTTT
.,TRBV7-9,12,TRBJ1-2,TRBD1,CSSSLGQGNPYF,TGTTCCAGCAGCTTAGGACAGGGGAACCCCTACTTC
.,TRBV2,15,TRBJ1-1,.,CASRLQAGGITEAFF,TGTGCCAGCAGACTCCAAGCGGGGGGAATCACTGAAGCTTTCTTT
.,TRBV6-1,13,TRBJ2-7,TRBD2,CASWGGRGYEQYF,TGTGCCAGCTGGGGCGGGAGGGGGTACGAGCAGTACTTC
.,TRBV19,14,TRBJ1-3,.,CASSLGASGNTIYF,TGTGCCAGTAGCCTCGGAGCCTCTGGAAACACCATATATTTT
once,TRBV30,16,TRBJ2-1,TRBD2,CAWNSHPSGVYNEQFF,TGTGCCTGGAATTCCCACCCCAGCGGGGTCTACAATGAGCAGTTCTTC
.,TRBV7-8,16,TRBJ2-3,TRBD2,CASSLSSGRRTDTQYF,TGTGCCAGCAGCTTATCGAGCGGGAGGCGCACAGATACGCAGTATTTT
.,TRBV9,15,TRBJ2-1,TRBD2,CASSAFSGIYNEQFF,TGTGCCAGCAGCGCGTTTAGCGGGATCTACAATGAGCAGTTCTTC